The 30 T cell receptor beta chains listed next were all sequenced from one sample in a study of blood T cell repertoires in COVID-19 (dated by TCRdb to between 2020 and 2021). Receptor amplification or capture employed the immunoSEQ multiplex PCR assay. TCRdb took this table from immuneACCESS and kept in-frame rearrangements with V and J called. Such tables lack part of the clones; where checked against another copy, unresolved V genes explain under half of the gap, and the rest is unexplained. The sample table contains about 270,000 clones; only one count was recorded for approximately 89% of them. The top ten clones comprise roughly 1.8% of the sample. The sequenced sample was PBMCs or T cells enriched from blood (not recorded which). The receptors were sampled from a woman aged 60-75 years who had recovered from COVID-19.

A remark on this clone: One junction end does not reproduce the germline sequence, and a read error may be involved. The chain joins TRBV7-7 to TRBJ2-2; D unresolved. Per germline, CDR1 SSHAT and CDR2 FNYEAQ (reference sequence). The CDR3 consists of 15 residues. DNA of the CDR3: TGTGCTAGCAGCTTAGCAACGGTTAACACCGGGGAGCTGTTTTTT. It translates to CASSLATVNTGELFF.

This clone was detected a few times. This chain links TRBV2 with TRBJ1-1; the match to TRBD1 covers 7 bases. The ends lost 8 bases at V and 4 bases at J; junction bases unmatched: 10. Germline V CDR1 and CDR2: SNHLY, FYNNEI. The CDR3 extends over 14 amino acids. The CDR3 DNA follows: TGTGCCAGCTACAGAGAGACAGGGTCCACTGAAGCTTTCTTT. This codes for CASYRETGSTEAFF.

This chain connects TRBV7-6 to TRBJ2-7; TRBD1 aligns across 9 bases. Germline loops: CDR1 SGHVS, CDR2 FNYEAQ. This CDR3 region has 15 residues. With 5 bases clipped from V and 2 bases from J, the junction kept 7 bases outside the gene matches. CDR3 residues: CASSPTGTGTYEQYF. The CDR3 DNA reads as TGTGCCAGCAGCCCTACCGGGACAGGGACCTACGAGCAGTACTTC.

V gene TRBV3-1 (or the pseudogene TRBV3-2) combines with J gene TRBJ2-7; 10 nucleotides align to TRBD1. V was clipped by 0 bases and J by 7 bases; unmatched bases: 9. The CDR3 totals 16 residues. Germline V gene sequence: CDR1 LGHDT, CDR2 YNNKEL (reference sequence). The CDR3 bases are TGTGCCAGCAGCCAAGATATCGGGACAGGGGCGAAAGAGCAGTACTTC. Protein product: CASSQDIGTGAKEQYF.

Details on this clone: The sample contains more than one DNA sequence encoding this CDR3. This chain joins TRBV27 and TRBJ1-2, with D hard to call. The germline V and J ends were trimmed by 0 bases and 4 bases, with 6 bases remaining between them. The CDR3 is 13 residues long. Per germline, CDR1 MNHEY and CDR2 SMNVEV (reference sequence). The CDR3 region is CASSLSRGYGYTF. In DNA, the CDR3 is TGTGCCAGCAGTTTATCTCGCGGCTATGGCTACACCTTC.

This chain connects TRBV24-1 to TRBJ2-5, with D possibly being TRBD2 (5 bases). The CDR3 extends over 16 amino acids. Germline CDR1 KGHDR, CDR2 SFDVKD. The germline V and J ends were trimmed by 4 bases and 1 base, with 15 bases remaining between them. CDR3 region: CATSDPDEGFQETQYF. CDR3 bases: TGTGCCACCAGTGACCCCGACGAGGGCTTCCAAGAGACCCAGTACTTC.

This clone was observed a few times. This chain links TRBV11-2 with TRBJ2-1; TRBD2 agrees at 16 bases. CDR1 and CDR2 from the germline V gene are SGHAT and FQNNGV. The J segment lost 7 bases and the V segment lost 3 bases, leaving 9 bases of the junction unmatched. This CDR3 comprises 18 residues. The CDR3 nucleotides read TGTGCCAGCAGCTTCGTCCCGGGACTAGCGGGGGGGTGGAATGAGCAGTTCTTC. Translation: CASSFVPGLAGGWNEQFF.

This sequence joins TRBV7-3 and TRBJ1-1; D unclear. Looked up from germline, CDR1 is SGHTA and CDR2 is FQGTGA. V lost 5 bases and J 6 bases, leaving 22 bases between the germline ends. The CDR3 has 16 amino acids. The CDR3 DNA follows: TGTGCCAGCAGCACTAACTCAGTTAGTCGGGAGGCTGAAGCTTTCTTT. Translating gives CASSTNSVSREAEAFF.

The chain uses TRBV19 and TRBJ1-6; D unresolved. Germline lookup yields CDR1 LNHDA and CDR2 SQIVND (reference sequence). The CDR3 has 14 amino acids. V was clipped by 7 bases and J by 4 bases, with 11 bases between them. The CDR3 sequence: CASNEGLYNSPLHF. In DNA, the CDR3 is TGTGCCAGTAATGAGGGTCTATATAATTCACCCCTCCACTTT.

This chain connects TRBV28 to TRBJ2-5; no firm D call. V was cut by 7 bases and J by 0 bases, with 12 bases left in between. The V gene's germline CDR1 is MDHEN and CDR2 SYDVKM. The CDR3 sequence is 14 residues long. The CDR3 is CASTPPAYQETQYF. The CDR3 DNA reads as TGTGCCAGCACCCCCCCTGCGTACCAAGAGACCCAGTACTTC.

For this clone: At the DNA level, this CDR3 is encoded by other sequences in the same sample as well. This sequence joins TRBV30 and TRBJ2-7; 7 positions match TRBD1. The V and J ends lost 0 bases and 4 bases, in that order; junction bases with no gene match: 3. This CDR3 comprises 13 residues. CDR1 is GTSNPN and CDR2 is SVGIG in the germline V gene (reference sequence). CDR3 nucleotides: TGTGCCTGGAGTGTGAGACAGGGATACGAGCAGTACTTC. It yields the protein CAWSVRQGYEQYF. Using reference TRBV30 and TRBJ2-7 for the parts outside the CDR3, the full variable domain is SQTIHQWPATLVQPVGSPLSLECTVEGTSNPNLYWYRQAAGRGLQLLFYSVGIGQISSEVPQNLSASRPQDRQFILSSKKLLLSDSGFYLCAWSVRQGYEQYFGPGTRLTVT.

V gene TRBV29-1 combines with J gene TRBJ1-4; no clear D gene. Between the trimmed V and J ends, which lost 7 bases and 5 bases, there was a span of 14 bases. The CDR3 has 13 amino acids. The germline gives CDR1 SQVTM, CDR2 ANQGSEA. For the CDR3, the DNA is TGCAGCGGGCTTGGGCCCGGCAATGAAAAACTGTTTTTT. Amino acid sequence: CSGLGPGNEKLFF.

The chain uses TRBV12-5 and TRBJ1-2; TRBD1 is a possible D gene (6 bases). V shed 3 bases and J shed 1 base, with 21 bases lying between them. CDR1 and CDR2 from the germline V gene are LGHNT and FRNRAP. The CDR3 runs to 18 residues. DNA for the CDR3: TGTGCTAGTGGTTTCTCCCCCAAGGGGGACACTTTTAACTATGGCTACACCTTC. Its translation is CASGFSPKGDTFNYGYTF.

This chain connects TRBV2 to TRBJ1-1; 10 nucleotides line up with TRBD1. The CDR3 runs 13 residues. Per germline, CDR1 SNHLY and CDR2 FYNNEI. The V and J ends lost 4 bases and 10 bases, in that order; junction bases with no gene match: 6. The CDR3 protein is CASSVSDRGTAFF. DNA for the CDR3: TGTGCCAGCAGTGTCTCGGACAGGGGGACAGCTTTCTTT.

The genes are TRBV29-1 and TRBJ2-7; possible D gene TRBD1, 6 bases. V was cut by 4 bases and J by 2 bases, with 15 bases left in between. This CDR3 has 14 amino acids. The germline gives CDR1 SQVTM, CDR2 ANQGSEA. DNA for the CDR3: TGCAGCGTTGGAATACAGGGCGCTACCTACGAGCAGTACTTC. Encoded protein: CSVGIQGATYEQYF.

The chain has TRBV7-9 and TRBJ1-5; D perhaps matches TRBD1 (5 bases). Per the germline V gene, CDR1 is SEHNR and CDR2 is FQNEAQ (reference sequence). CDR3 size: 16 residues. Trimming stripped 7 bases from V and 1 base from J, with 17 bases between. CDR3 protein: CASTIKAGISNQPQHF. Written as DNA, the CDR3 is TGTGCCAGCACCATAAAAGCAGGGATCAGCAATCAGCCCCAGCATTTT.

CDR3 region: CASSPGLTGAEAFF. CDR3 nucleotide sequence: TGTGCCAGCTCACCGGGACTGACCGGAGCTGAAGCTTTCTTT. The gene calls are TRBV18 and TRBJ1-1, with a weak D call TRBD1 (5 bases). Trimming removed 3 bases from V and 6 bases from J, with 14 bases in between. Germline V lookup: CDR1 KGHSH, CDR2 LQKENI. This CDR3 region has 14 residues.

V usage is TRBV5-1 and J usage is TRBJ1-2; 7 nucleotides agree with TRBD1. CDR1 is SGHRS and CDR2 is YFSETQ in the germline V gene. The CDR3 is 12 amino acids. V trimming: 3 bases; J trimming: 8 bases; junction bases outside the gene matches: 4. The CDR3 DNA reads TGCGCCAGCAGCTCTGACAGGGAAGGCTACACCTTC. Translated: CASSSDREGYTF.

The V gene is TRBV21-1, the J gene TRBJ1-2; the table assigns TRBD1, which was not confirmed against the DNA. TRBV21-1 constitutes a pseudogene. The CDR3 spans 15 residues. This CDR3 reads CASSKYPGKLLIDTF. In nucleotides, the CDR3 is TGTGCCAGCAGCAAATATCCAGGGAAGCTTCTGATCGACACCTTC.

This clone was seen more than once but under ten times. Distinct nucleotide sequences in the sample also encode this CDR3. The chain is built from TRBV19 and TRBJ1-1; possibly TRBD1 for D (5 bases). Trimming left V 6 bases short and J 0 bases short, with 11 bases between. This CDR3 contains 14 residues. Per the germline V gene, CDR1 is LNHDA and CDR2 is SQIVND (reference sequence). The CDR3 reads CASSPQGLNTEAFF. DNA of the CDR3: TGTGCCAGTAGCCCGCAGGGCTTGAACACTGAAGCTTTCTTT. Full variable domain (remainder filled in from reference TRBV19 and TRBJ1-1): DGGITQSPKYLFRKEGQNVTLSCEQNLNHDAMYWYRQDPGQGLRLIYYSQIVNDFQKGDIAEGYSVSREKKESFPLTVTSAQKNPTAFYLCASSPQGLNTEAFFGQGTRLTVV.

The chain combines TRBV5-1 with TRBJ2-3, with 8 bases that match TRBD1. V gave up 7 bases and J gave up 5 bases; unmatched junction bases: 6. CDR1 is SGHRS and CDR2 is YFSETQ in the germline V gene. The CDR3 has 13 amino acids. This CDR3 is CASGTGGRDTQYF. The CDR3 DNA follows: TGCGCCAGCGGCACAGGGGGACGAGATACGCAGTATTTT.

The V call is TRBV5-1, the J call TRBJ1-2, with 10 bases lining up with TRBD1. The J segment lost 4 bases and the V segment lost 4 bases, leaving 4 bases of the junction unmatched. CDR3 length equals 14 residues. Germline assignment: CDR1 SGHRS and CDR2 YFSETQ. As DNA, the CDR3 is TGCGCCAGCAGCCCTGGGACAGGGGTCTATGGCTACACCTTC. Encoded protein: CASSPGTGVYGYTF.

The sample holds one count of this clone. The chain joins TRBV3-1 (or the pseudogene TRBV3-2) to TRBJ2-5; D gene unclear. The germline V gene encodes CDR1 LGHDT and CDR2 YNNKEL (reference sequence). This CDR3 is built from 20 residues. The V end was cut by 1 base, the J end by 5 bases, with 29 bases between. The CDR3 protein is CASSQGKAVATGLMMETQYF. In DNA form, the CDR3 reads TGTGCCAGCAGCCAAGGTAAGGCGGTGGCTACCGGTCTTATGATGGAGACCCAGTACTTC.

The chain joins TRBV29-1 to TRBJ2-1, with 11 bases matching TRBD2. The J segment lost 8 bases and the V segment lost 4 bases, leaving 4 bases of the junction unmatched. The length of the CDR3 is 13 residues. Looked up from germline, CDR1 is SQVTM and CDR2 is ANQGSEA. The CDR3 protein is CSVATSGVDEQFF. The CDR3, as DNA: TGCAGCGTTGCGACTAGCGGGGTGGATGAGCAGTTCTTC.

V gene TRBV7-8 combines with J gene TRBJ2-1; 8 nucleotides line up with TRBD1. J was trimmed by 8 bases and V by 4 bases; bases with no gene match: 13. Germline V gene data show CDR1 as SGHVS and CDR2 as FQNEAQ. The CDR3 contains 16 residues. The CDR3 is CASSSRQGRTYHEQFF. CDR3 nucleotide sequence: TGTGCCAGCAGCTCGAGACAGGGGCGGACGTACCATGAGCAGTTCTTC.

V and J are TRBV11-2 and TRBJ2-2; D remains unclear. The CDR3 extends over 15 amino acids. Germline-derived CDR1 and CDR2 are SGHAT and FQNNGV. V was shortened by 1 base and J by 5 bases, with 11 bases between the two germline ends. CDR3 bases: TGTGCCAGCAGCTTAGGGGCAGGTCCGACCGGGGAGCTGTTTTTT. Its translation: CASSLGAGPTGELFF.

CDR3 coding DNA: TGTGCCACCAGTGATTGGGACAGTAATCAGCCCCAGCATTTT. The encoded protein is CATSDWDSNQPQHF. V usage is TRBV24-1 and J usage is TRBJ1-5; 7 bases fit TRBD1. Looked up from germline, CDR1 is KGHDR and CDR2 is SFDVKD. The CDR3 has 14 residues. V gave up 2 bases and J gave up 4 bases; unmatched junction bases: 1.

The rearrangement uses TRBV18 and TRBJ1-4; D gene unclear. Trimming stripped 3 bases from V and 0 bases from J, with 8 bases between. This CDR3 is 15 amino acids long. CDR1 KGHSH and CDR2 LQKENI come from the germline V gene. CDR3 loop: CASSPLGATNEKLFF. In DNA form, the CDR3 reads TGTGCCAGCTCACCCCTCGGGGCAACTAATGAAAAACTGTTTTTT.

The genes are TRBV29-1 and TRBJ2-7, with 10 bases that match TRBD2. Trimming took 5 bases from V and 5 from J; bases not matched to a gene: 9. The CDR3 extends over 14 amino acids. Germline CDR1 SQVTM, CDR2 ANQGSEA. CDR3 sequence (DNA): TGCAGCGTTTTATTGCTAGCGGGAGTCCACGAGCAGTACTTC. Protein product: CSVLLLAGVHEQYF.

This clone has only a few counts. The V gene is TRBV5-4, the J gene TRBJ2-7, with D maybe TRBD2 (6 bases). CDR3 length: 14 residues. The germline gives CDR1 SGHNT, CDR2 YYREEE (reference sequence). Trimming stripped 0 bases from V and 5 bases from J, with 12 bases between. The CDR3: CASSLGGGRHEQYF. CDR3 nucleotides: TGTGCCAGCAGCTTGGGTGGAGGGAGACACGAGCAGTACTTC.